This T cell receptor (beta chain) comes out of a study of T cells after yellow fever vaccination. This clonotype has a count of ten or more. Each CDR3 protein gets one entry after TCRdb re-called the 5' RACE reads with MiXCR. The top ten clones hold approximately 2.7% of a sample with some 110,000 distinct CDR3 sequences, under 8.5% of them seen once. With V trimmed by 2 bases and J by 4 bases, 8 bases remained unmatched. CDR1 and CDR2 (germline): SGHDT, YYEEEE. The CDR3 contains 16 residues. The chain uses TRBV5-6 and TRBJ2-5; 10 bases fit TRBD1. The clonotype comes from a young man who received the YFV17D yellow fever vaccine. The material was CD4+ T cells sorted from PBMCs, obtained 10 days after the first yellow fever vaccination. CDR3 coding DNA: TGTGCCAGCAGCTTACCCGGGACAGGGGCCGGAGAGACCCAGTACTTC. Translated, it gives CASSLPGTGAGETQYF.